The 15 T cell receptor beta chains presented below share a single source sample, sequenced in a study of CD8 T cells in ankylosing spondylitis. In TCRdb, the 5' RACE reads were re-called with MiXCR into one record per CDR3 protein. Seen here are 250,000 to 400,000 distinct CDR3 sequences, approximately 10% observed once, and the top ten hold about 10%. The sample was blood, either unsorted or a sorted T cell fraction (not recorded which). The receptors were sampled from a female donor with ankylosing spondylitis or in good health (not recorded which).

This clonotype was counted at least ten times. The V call is TRBV6-4, the J call TRBJ2-7; 8 bases align to TRBD1. The CDR3 is 17 amino acids. The V segment lost 2 bases and the J segment 0 bases; nucleotides outside the gene matches: 9. The germline gives CDR1 MRHNA, CDR2 SNTAGT. CDR3: CASSDAGDRPTSYEQYF. In nucleotides, the CDR3 is TGTGCCAGCAGTGACGCAGGGGACAGGCCGACCTCCTACGAGCAGTACTTC.

Here the CDR3 DNA reads TGCAGTGCTAGGGGGCGGGCCGCAAGCTCCTACAATGAGCAGTTCTTC. This encodes CSARGRAASSYNEQFF. The chain is built from TRBV20-1 and TRBJ2-1, with D perhaps given as TRBD1 or TRBD2 (5 bases each). Trimming pared 3 bases from V and 0 bases from J, leaving 15 bases between. This CDR3 comprises 16 residues. CDR1 DFQATT and CDR2 SNEGSKA come from the germline V gene (reference sequence).

This clonotype appeared many times. The V gene is TRBV20-1, the J gene TRBJ2-7; either TRBD1 or TRBD2 may supply D (5 bases each). The germline V gene encodes CDR1 DFQATT and CDR2 SNEGSKA (reference sequence). The V end lost 4 bases, the J end lost 6 bases, and 13 bases lay between the germline ends. CDR3 length equals 12 residues. The CDR3 bases are TGCAGTGCTAATGGGAGAGGGGCCGAGCAGTACTTC. Amino acid sequence: CSANGRGAEQYF.

The table lists this clonotype with many counts. This chain connects TRBV20-1 to TRBJ2-7; 13 bases fit TRBD2. Trimming cost V 5 bases and J 5 bases; bases outside gene matches: 6. Germline lookup yields CDR1 DFQATT and CDR2 SNEGSKA (reference sequence). This CDR3 is built from 14 residues. The CDR3 coding sequence is TGCAGTGCTTATCGACTAGCGGGAGGTGACGAGCAGTACTTC. It translates to CSAYRLAGGDEQYF.

Concerning this clonotype itself: A much larger clone lies one base from this, so it may be a read error. The CDR3 DNA follows: TGTGCCAGCAGCGTAGGGAGCGTGTCCTACAATGAGCAGTTCTTC. Translated, it gives CASSVGSVSYNEQFF. This chain uses TRBV9 with TRBJ2-1; no clear D gene. The V gene lost 0 bases and the J gene lost 1 base, with 8 bases spanning the gap. The CDR3 has 15 residues. In germline, CDR1 is SGDLS, CDR2 YYNGEE. Complete variable domain (other parts from reference TRBV9 and TRBJ2-1): DSGVTQTPKHLITATGQRVTLRCSPRSGDLSVYWYQQSLDQGLQFLIQYYNGEERAKGNILERFSAQQFPDLHSELNLSSLELGDSALYFCASSVGSVSYNEQFFGPGTRLTVL.

This clonotype was seen ten or more times. The chain uses TRBV5-5 and TRBJ2-4; 7 nucleotides agree with TRBD1. From germline, CDR1 is SGHKS and CDR2 YYEKEE (reference sequence). Germline trimming cut 0 bases from V and 0 bases from J; bases unmatched to any gene: 6. The CDR3 length is 17 residues. CDR3 DNA: TGTGCCAGCAGCTTGGAAGGGGCAGGGGGAGCCAAAAACATTCAGTACTTC. Amino acid sequence: CASSLEGAGGAKNIQYF.

This clonotype was counted a few times. CDR3 coding DNA: TGCGCCAGCAGCTTGAGCCCCGGGACCTACGAGCAGTACTTC. Translation gives CASSLSPGTYEQYF. The V call is TRBV5-1, the J call TRBJ2-7, with a weak D call TRBD2 (5 bases). The V end was cut by 1 base, the J end by 2 bases, with 10 bases between. Germline V gene data show CDR1 as SGHRS and CDR2 as YFSETQ. The CDR3 covers 14 residues.

Worth noting for this clonotype: No conserved phenylalanine or tryptophan is present at the end of the CDR3, so a read error is the likely explanation. V and J are TRBV20-1 and TRBJ2-1; D is possibly TRBD2 (5 bases). The CDR3 runs 11 residues. Per germline, CDR1 DFQATT and CDR2 SNEGSKA (reference sequence). V was clipped by 8 bases and J by 3 bases, with 8 bases between them. CDR3 sequence (DNA): TGCAGTAGGGAGAACTACAATGAGCAGTTCTCC. Its translation is CSRENYNEQFS.

This clonotype showed up many times. The chain uses TRBV27 and TRBJ2-1; TRBD2 aligns across 9 bases. Germline lookup yields CDR1 MNHEY and CDR2 SMNVEV (reference sequence). The CDR3 consists of 14 residues. V was pared by 5 bases and J by 3 bases, with 2 bases of the junction left unmatched. CDR3 sequence (DNA): TGTGCCAGCAGTGTAGCGGGAGTCTACAATGAGCAGTTCTTC. Protein: CASSVAGVYNEQFF.

This clonotype was found many times. The chain recombines TRBV20-1 with TRBJ1-1, with a weak D call TRBD1 (6 bases). CDR3 length: 16 amino acids. Trimming pared 5 bases from V and 7 bases from J, leaving 26 bases between. Germline-derived CDR1 and CDR2 are DFQATT and SNEGSKA (reference sequence). CDR3 sequence: CSAEGAGTGSIFEAFF. The CDR3 DNA follows: TGCAGTGCTGAGGGCGCTGGAACAGGGTCGATCTTTGAAGCTTTCTTT.

There are many counts of this clonotype. The chain uses TRBV28 and TRBJ2-7; tentative D call: TRBD1 (5 bases). CDR1 is MDHEN, CDR2 SYDVKM, per germline. CDR3 size: 12 residues. The germline V and J ends were trimmed by 6 bases and 5 bases, with 11 bases remaining between them. CDR3 residues: CASSSGIHEQYF. The CDR3 DNA follows: TGTGCCAGCAGCTCAGGGATCCACGAGCAGTACTTC.

This clonotype was seen ten or more times. DNA for the CDR3: TGTGCCAGCAAACAGGGAAGGGACGGCTACACCTTC. It codes for CASKQGRDGYTF. This chain joins TRBV12-3 or TRBV12-4 and TRBJ1-2, with D maybe TRBD1 (6 bases). Trimming left V 7 bases short and J 8 bases short, with 14 bases between. CDR3 length: 12 residues.

This clonotype has just a few counts. This chain connects TRBV30 to TRBJ2-7; TRBD1 matches at 8 bases. Germline CDR1 is GTSNPN and CDR2 is SVGIG (reference sequence). J was trimmed by 3 bases and V by 7 bases; bases with no gene match: 5. CDR3 length: 12 residues. CDR3 loop: CASTGGGYEQYF. Written as DNA, the CDR3 is TGTGCCTCAACAGGGGGTGGCTACGAGCAGTACTTC.

Many counts were recorded for this clonotype. This chain joins TRBV28 and TRBJ2-5; tentatively, D is TRBD2 (7 bases). Germline CDR1 and CDR2: MDHEN and SYDVKM. The CDR3 runs 16 residues. Trimming removed 5 bases at V and 1 base at J, with 17 bases between. The chain's CDR3 is CASSSPRGGGQETQYF. Written as DNA, the CDR3 is TGTGCCAGCAGTAGCCCTAGAGGGGGGGGCCAAGAGACCCAGTACTTC.

There are many counts of this clonotype. V gene TRBV20-1 combines with J gene TRBJ2-1; 8 positions agree with TRBD2. Germline CDR1 is DFQATT and CDR2 is SNEGSKA (reference sequence). CDR3 size: 12 residues. Trimming took 6 bases from V and 4 from J; bases not matched to a gene: 2. CDR3 nucleotides: TGCAGTGCACCTAGCGGGTACAATGAGCAGTTCTTC. The encoded protein is CSAPSGYNEQFF.